These T cell receptor beta chains were read from a single sample in a study of blood T cell repertoires in COVID-19. The table came from immunoSEQ multiplex PCR; TCRdb's copy has only in-frame clones and leaves some out. The data hold roughly 100,000 clones, with roughly 87% observed a single time. Sequencing input: peripheral blood. These receptors were taken from a woman between 45 and 65 years old with COVID-19, enrolled during active disease. Each CDR3 is given without its conserved first and last residue. The order of the fields is J gene, V gene, D gene, CDR3 protein. The D gene is left open where the match is weak.

>TRBJ2-3|TRBV30|TRBD2
AWSSGGGAADTQY
>TRBJ1-2|TRBV18|.
ASSPQGNYGYT
>TRBJ1-2|TRBV11-3|TRBD1
ASSLDRGNGYT
>TRBJ1-5|TRBV3-1/TRBV3-2|TRBD1
ASSQSTGGSYQPQH
>TRBJ2-7|TRBV4-1|TRBD1
ASSLGTLDRGSYEQY
>TRBJ1-2|TRBV7-9|TRBD1
ASSFRTGPGYT
>TRBJ2-7|TRBV11-2|TRBD2
ASSSRLAGGYEQY
>TRBJ2-2|TRBV7-2|.
ASSPTNTGELF
>TRBJ1-5|TRBV18|TRBD1
ASSSGTGASNQPQH
>TRBJ2-7|TRBV2|.
ASTLEEGSYEQY
>TRBJ2-3|TRBV12-5|.
ASGLEAGGTDTQY
>TRBJ1-2|TRBV5-4|.
ASSRGVDAGYT
>TRBJ2-3|TRBV30|.
AWTSSADTQY
>TRBJ2-6|TRBV6-5|.
ATLSGANVLT